The sample holds a few counts of the clone carrying this TCR beta chain. The entry originates in a study of T cells in Graves' hyperthyroidism and ophthalmopathy. PBMCs came from more than 9 ml fresh peripheral blood. Trimming took off 0 bases at V and 0 bases at J, with 13 bases between the two ends. The CDR3 extends over 17 amino acids. Germline CDR1 SGDLS, CDR2 YYNGEE. It was RNA transcripts that yielded the amplified TCR beta CDR3 regions. First-round RT-PCR of the TCR CDR3 relied on the HTBI primer set. From the multiplex PCR reads, TCRdb called clonotypes with MiXCR, one entry per CDR3 protein. This sample has around 620,000 distinct CDR3 sequences, with around 15% found just once.

V usage is TRBV9 and J usage is TRBJ1-3; D not certain. Input material: blood. This receptor was obtained from a woman in her thirties with Graves' hyperthyroidism. CDR3 amino acids: CASSVGPGLTSGNTIYF. CDR3 sequence (DNA): TGTGCCAGCAGCGTAGGGCCAGGACTCACCTCTGGAAACACCATATATTTT.